The rows below give T cell receptor beta chains drawn from one sample of a study of blood T cell repertoires in COVID-19. Data came from immunoSEQ multiplex PCR; TCRdb stores just in-frame clones and leaves some out. The repertoire holds 250,000 or so clones, with roughly 86% as singletons. The sequenced material came from peripheral blood. The receptors were gathered from a man aged 35 to 55 with active or convalescent COVID-19. CDR3s include the opening cysteine and the closing phenylalanine or tryptophan. A D gene is named only where the DNA matches it firmly. The size of a clone is reported for some rows only, either as once, few or many, or as a class for expanded clones.

V: TRBV6-5
size: .
D: TRBD1
J: TRBJ1-5
DNA: TGTGCCAGCAGAACCGGGACAGACATCAATCAGCCCCAGCATTTT
CDR3: CASRTGTDINQPQHF

V: TRBV9
size: .
D: .
J: TRBJ1-6
DNA: TGTGCCAGCAGCATCGCGGGGGGGGTCTCTTCACCCCTCCACTTT
CDR3: CASSIAGGVSSPLHF

V: TRBV3-1/TRBV3-2
size: .
D: .
J: TRBJ2-1
DNA: TGTGCCAGCAGCCAATCGGGAAATGAGCAGTTCTTC
CDR3: CASSQSGNEQFF

V: TRBV3-1/TRBV3-2
size: .
D: TRBD2
J: TRBJ2-5
DNA: TGTGCCAGCCAGAGCGGGAGCCTGGGAGAGACCCAGTACTTC
CDR3: CASQSGSLGETQYF

V: TRBV7-9
size: .
D: TRBD1
J: TRBJ1-5
DNA: TGTGCCAGCAGCTTAGCGAGGGCAGGGGGCCTATGGAATCAGCCCCAGCATTTT
CDR3: CASSLARAGGLWNQPQHF

V: TRBV11-2
size: .
D: .
J: TRBJ2-1
DNA: TGTGCCAGCAGCTTAGCCGGGGGCTCCTACAATGAGCAGTTCTTC
CDR3: CASSLAGGSYNEQFF

V: TRBV30
size: .
D: TRBD2
J: TRBJ2-1
DNA: TGTGCCTGGAGCTCTAGCGGGAGCCACAATGAGCAGTTCTTC
CDR3: CAWSSSGSHNEQFF

V: TRBV28
size: once
D: .
J: TRBJ1-1
DNA: TGTGCCAGCAGTTTATCCGGGAGTCCCCATCAGACTGAAGCTTTCTTT
CDR3: CASSLSGSPHQTEAFF

V: TRBV3-1/TRBV3-2
size: .
D: .
J: TRBJ1-1
DNA: TGTGCCAGCAGCTTACTTAACACTGAAGCTTTCTTT
CDR3: CASSLLNTEAFF

V: TRBV15
size: .
D: .
J: TRBJ1-1
DNA: TGTGCCACCAGCAGAGAAATGGGCAGGGGCACTGAAGCTTTCTTT
CDR3: CATSREMGRGTEAFF

V: TRBV9
size: once
D: .
J: TRBJ1-4
DNA: TGTGCCAGCAGCGCCTCGGGAACTAATGAAAAACTGTTTTTT
CDR3: CASSASGTNEKLFF

V: TRBV6-5
size: .
D: .
J: TRBJ2-1
DNA: TGTGCCAGCAGGCAAGGGACATCCCGCGGGGAGCAGTTCTTC
CDR3: CASRQGTSRGEQFF

V: TRBV7-7
size: few
D: .
J: TRBJ2-2
DNA: TGTGCTAGCAGCTTAGCCGCTTACGGGACTCCTACCGGGGAGCTGTTTTTT
CDR3: CASSLAAYGTPTGELFF

V: TRBV7-9
size: .
D: TRBD2
J: TRBJ2-7
DNA: TGTGCCAGCAGCCCCACGGTGGACCAAGCGGGAGGTAGCTCGTACGAGCAGTACTTC
CDR3: CASSPTVDQAGGSSYEQYF

V: TRBV15
size: .
D: .
J: TRBJ2-1
DNA: TGTGCCACCTCTTGGGGGCAGACCAGCTCCTACAATGAGCAGTTCTTC
CDR3: CATSWGQTSSYNEQFF

V: TRBV7-9
size: .
D: TRBD1
J: TRBJ2-7
DNA: TGTGCCAGCACCGCGGGGACAGGGAATTTCGGGGAGGAGTACTTC
CDR3: CASTAGTGNFGEEYF

V: TRBV7-9
size: once
D: .
J: TRBJ1-2
DNA: TGTGCCAGCAGCCGCCAGGGCAGTGGCTACACCTTC
CDR3: CASSRQGSGYTF

V: TRBV28
size: .
D: .
J: TRBJ2-4
DNA: TGTGCCAGCAGACAGGGAACCAAAAACATTCAGTACTTC
CDR3: CASRQGTKNIQYF

V: TRBV9
size: .
D: .
J: TRBJ2-1
DNA: TGTGCCAGCAGCCCTGGTCGGGGATCTCAGGAAGACAATGAGCAGTTCTTC
CDR3: CASSPGRGSQEDNEQFF

V: TRBV3-1/TRBV3-2
size: .
D: TRBD1
J: TRBJ2-5
DNA: TGTGCCAGCAGCCTCCGGACAGGGGGTCTAGAGACCCAGTACTTC
CDR3: CASSLRTGGLETQYF

V: TRBV19
size: .
D: .
J: TRBJ2-1
DNA: TGTGCCAGTGCAACCTGGGACACAAACTACAATGAGCAGTTCTTC
CDR3: CASATWDTNYNEQFF

V: TRBV20-1
size: .
D: .
J: TRBJ1-6
DNA: TGCAGTGCTAGTCCTCGGAGCTCCTATAATTCACCCCTCCACTTT
CDR3: CSASPRSSYNSPLHF

V: TRBV5-4
size: once
D: .
J: TRBJ1-4
DNA: TGTGCCAGCAGCCGGGAGGGAGGGAATGAAAAACTGTTTTTT
CDR3: CASSREGGNEKLFF

V: TRBV6-5
size: .
D: TRBD2
J: TRBJ2-7
DNA: TGTGCCAGCAGCCAGGGACTAGACTCCTACGAGCAGTACTTC
CDR3: CASSQGLDSYEQYF

V: TRBV5-1
size: .
D: TRBD2
J: TRBJ2-1
DNA: TGCGCCAGCAGTTACCTAGCGGATGAGCAGTTCTTC
CDR3: CASSYLADEQFF

V: TRBV3-1/TRBV3-2
size: .
D: TRBD1
J: TRBJ1-2
DNA: TGTGCCAGCAGCCAAGAACCAGGGGGTAAGGGTGGCTACACCTTC
CDR3: CASSQEPGGKGGYTF

V: TRBV5-1
size: .
D: .
J: TRBJ2-7
DNA: TGCGCCAGCAGCCTGCCCGGCGGCCAGGGGATGGAGGAGCAGTACTTC
CDR3: CASSLPGGQGMEEQYF

V: TRBV4-1
size: .
D: .
J: TRBJ2-5
DNA: TGCGCCAGCAGCCGATCACGACAGGAAGAGACCCAGTACTTC
CDR3: CASSRSRQEETQYF

V: TRBV11-3
size: .
D: TRBD2
J: TRBJ2-1
DNA: TGTGCTAGCAGCCCGGGGACTAGCGGGAGGTACAATGAGCAGTTCTTC
CDR3: CASSPGTSGRYNEQFF

V: TRBV2
size: .
D: TRBD1
J: TRBJ2-2
DNA: TGTGCCAGCAGTGAGGGACAGGGGGACACCGGGGAGCTGTTTTTT
CDR3: CASSEGQGDTGELFF

V: TRBV9
size: .
D: TRBD1
J: TRBJ1-2
DNA: TGTGCCAGCAGCCCCGGACAGGGTAGGGCCTATGGCTACACCTTC
CDR3: CASSPGQGRAYGYTF

V: TRBV15
size: .
D: TRBD2
J: TRBJ2-1
DNA: TGTGCCACCAGCAGACGAGGGACTAGCGACGAGCAGTTCTTC
CDR3: CATSRRGTSDEQFF

V: TRBV7-9
size: .
D: .
J: TRBJ1-1
DNA: TGTGCCAGCAGCTTACGCCAAGGCGGGAACACTGAAGCTTTCTTT
CDR3: CASSLRQGGNTEAFF

V: TRBV12-3/TRBV12-4
size: .
D: .
J: TRBJ1-1
DNA: TGTGCCAGCAGTTTAGCCGCGGACACTGAAGCTTTCTTT
CDR3: CASSLAADTEAFF

V: TRBV6-5
size: .
D: .
J: TRBJ1-2
DNA: TGTGCCAGCTCTCCGGACAGCAGGTCGGGGGGCTACACCTTC
CDR3: CASSPDSRSGGYTF

V: TRBV3-1/TRBV3-2
size: .
D: .
J: TRBJ2-1
DNA: TGTGCCAGCACCCCGATGGGGCAGAGTGAGCAGTTCTTC
CDR3: CASTPMGQSEQFF

V: TRBV5-1
size: .
D: .
J: TRBJ2-7
DNA: TGCGCCAGCAGCTTGGCCTTTGAGGGCGGCGAGCAGTACTTC
CDR3: CASSLAFEGGEQYF

V: TRBV6-1
size: .
D: TRBD1
J: TRBJ2-5
DNA: TGTGCCAGCAGCTCCCGGGACAGGGGGCTGGAGACCCAGTACTTC
CDR3: CASSSRDRGLETQYF

V: TRBV5-6
size: .
D: .
J: TRBJ1-1
DNA: TGTGCCAGCAGCTTGAGGGCAGGGTTTGAAGCTTTCTTT
CDR3: CASSLRAGFEAFF

V: TRBV28
size: few
D: .
J: TRBJ1-4
DNA: TGTGCCAGCAGCCCCCATCATAATGAAAAACTGTTTTTT
CDR3: CASSPHHNEKLFF

V: TRBV24-1
size: .
D: TRBD1
J: TRBJ1-2
DNA: TGTGCCACCTCAAGCCGGGGGACAGGGGTTCTCGACTATGGCTACACCTTC
CDR3: CATSSRGTGVLDYGYTF

V: TRBV7-2
size: once
D: .
J: TRBJ1-5
DNA: TGTGCCAGCAGCCCCAAGTCGGGAAATCAGCCCCAGCATTTT
CDR3: CASSPKSGNQPQHF

V: TRBV11-1
size: .
D: .
J: TRBJ2-2
DNA: TGTGCCAGCAGCTTTACGGACAGATACACCGGGGAGCTGTTTTTT
CDR3: CASSFTDRYTGELFF

V: TRBV2
size: .
D: TRBD2
J: TRBJ2-7
DNA: TGTGCCAGCAGCCCCCCGGGGGGATGGGAGCAGTACTTC
CDR3: CASSPPGGWEQYF

V: TRBV30
size: .
D: TRBD1
J: TRBJ1-2
DNA: TGTGCCTGGAGTAAAAGACAGGGAACGGGGGGCTACACCTTC
CDR3: CAWSKRQGTGGYTF

V: TRBV28
size: .
D: TRBD1
J: TRBJ1-5
DNA: TGTGCCAGCCACAGGGGGCGCGCGAATCAGCCCCAGCATTTT
CDR3: CASHRGRANQPQHF

V: TRBV28
size: .
D: TRBD1
J: TRBJ1-4
DNA: TGTGCCAGCAGTTTTGGTGCAGGGGGCGACGAAAAACTGTTTTTT
CDR3: CASSFGAGGDEKLFF

V: TRBV6-5
size: .
D: TRBD2
J: TRBJ2-4
DNA: TGTGCCAGCAGTTACTCGAGTGGACTAGGGAACATTCAGTACTTC
CDR3: CASSYSSGLGNIQYF

V: TRBV10-3
size: many
D: TRBD1
J: TRBJ1-6
DNA: TGTGCCATCAGTGGACCGACAGGGGCGTATAATTCACCCCTCCACTTT
CDR3: CAISGPTGAYNSPLHF

V: TRBV2
size: once
D: TRBD1
J: TRBJ2-7
DNA: TGTGCCAGCAGTCCGGGGGGACAGGGTTTGTCCTACGAGCAGTACTTC
CDR3: CASSPGGQGLSYEQYF

V: TRBV19
size: .
D: TRBD1
J: TRBJ1-5
DNA: TGTGCCGGAGGGCAGGGGGGCGGCAATCAGCCCCAGCATTTT
CDR3: CAGGQGGGNQPQHF

V: TRBV6-5
size: once
D: .
J: TRBJ1-2
DNA: TGTGCCAGCAGTTGGACGGAGGAGGGCTACACCTTC
CDR3: CASSWTEEGYTF

V: TRBV25-1
size: .
D: TRBD1
J: TRBJ1-1
DNA: TGTGCCAGCAGTGAAGGGACAGCTCCTCCCGGGGCTTTCTTT
CDR3: CASSEGTAPPGAFF